Each of the 10 T cell receptor beta chains below was sequenced from the same sample in a study of beta chain features in type 1 diabetes. Study-wide points: Type 1 diabetes patients had moderately but significantly shorter TCRB CDR3s in all four CD4+ subsets.

The whole isolated RNA underwent reverse transcription, so sequencing captured expressed TCRB transcripts. Data came from immunoSEQ multiplex PCR; TCRdb stores just in-frame clones and leaves some out. The sample includes under 130,000 clones, 25% to 35% of them seen just once. Their specific antigens are unknown. The sample consisted of central memory CD4+ T cells from blood. The origin of the receptors is a woman between 18 and 29 years old with type 1 diabetes.

This clone was seen more than once but under ten times. The chain carries TRBV7-9 and TRBJ1-2, with 7 bases aligning to TRBD1. Trimming removed 5 bases from V and 5 bases from J; junction bases left unmatched: 11. The CDR3 has 15 residues. In germline, CDR1 is SEHNR, CDR2 FQNEAQ (reference sequence). CDR3 nucleotide sequence: TGTGCCAGCAGCCCTGGACAGGCTCCCGTGTATGGCTACACCTTC. This gives the protein CASSPGQAPVYGYTF. The full variable domain, completed using reference TRBV7-9 and TRBJ1-2, is DTGVSQNPRHKITKRGQNVTFRCDPISEHNRLYWYRQTLGQGPEFLTYFQNEAQLEKSRLLSDRFSAERPKGSFSTLEIQRTEQGDSAMYLCASSPGQAPVYGYTFGSGTRLTVV.

This clone counts as medium-sized. V and J are TRBV7-2 and TRBJ2-3; D may be TRBD2 (5 bases). The V gene's germline CDR1 is SGHTA and CDR2 FQGNSA. The CDR3 length is 17 residues. The ends were cut back, 4 bases at V and 3 bases at J, with 20 bases in the middle. CDR3 loop: CASSSPGGSVRTDTQYF. The CDR3, as DNA: TGTGCCAGCAGCTCTCCTGGCGGTAGCGTAAGGACAGATACGCAGTATTTT.

This clone was detected only a few times. J is TRBJ1-1 and V is TRBV2; TRBD1 aligns across 8 bases. V shed 6 bases and J 3 bases; nucleotides not matched to a gene: 3. The CDR3 runs to 13 residues. CDR1 SNHLY and CDR2 FYNNEI come from the germline V gene. Here the CDR3 DNA reads TGTGCCAGCAGGGAGGACAGGGACACTGAAGCTTTCTTT. Encoded protein: CASREDRDTEAFF.

J is TRBJ2-1 and V is TRBV12-5; 7 bases agree with TRBD2. The germline CDR1 and CDR2 sequences are LGHNT and FRNRAP. V trimming: 0 bases; J trimming: 6 bases; junction bases outside the gene matches: 5. The CDR3 totals 15 residues. CDR3 nucleotides: TGTGCTAGTGGTTTGGTGGCGGGAGTCGGCAATGAGCAGTTCTTC. Residues: CASGLVAGVGNEQFF. The full variable domain, rest sourced from reference TRBV12-5 and TRBJ2-1, is DARVTQTPRHKVTEMGQEVTMRCQPILGHNTVFWYRQTMMQGLELLAYFRNRAPLDDSGMPKDRFSAEMPDATLATLKIQPSEPRDSAVYFCASGLVAGVGNEQFFGPGTRLTVL.

This clone came up a few times. The rearrangement joins TRBV25-1 to TRBJ2-2; D gene unclear. CDR3 length: 14 amino acids. Trimming took 6 bases from V and 7 from J, leaving 15 bases between them. Germline lookup yields CDR1 MGHDK and CDR2 SYGVNS. This CDR3 reads CASSRENSHGELFF. In DNA form, the CDR3 reads TGTGCCAGCAGCAGAGAGAATAGCCACGGGGAGCTGTTTTTT.

The V and J genes are TRBV28 and TRBJ1-1; tentative D call: TRBD1 (6 bases). Germline values: CDR1 MDHEN, CDR2 SYDVKM. The CDR3 has 13 residues. The V end was cut by 4 bases, the J end by 5 bases, with 11 bases between. The CDR3 is CASSSGARTEAFF. As DNA, the CDR3 is TGTGCCAGCAGTTCAGGGGCTCGGACTGAAGCTTTCTTT.

This chain joins TRBV5-1 and TRBJ2-3, with a possible D match to TRBD1 (6 bases). The ends were cut back, 0 bases at V and 3 bases at J, with 8 bases in the middle. The CDR3 has 14 amino acids. Per germline, CDR1 SGHRS and CDR2 YFSETQ. CDR3 sequence reads: CASSLGTVTDTQYF. The CDR3 nucleotides are TGCGCCAGCAGCTTGGGGACAGTAACAGATACGCAGTATTTT.

The chain combines TRBV6-1 with TRBJ2-6, with 7 bases identical to TRBD1. Germline V gene data show CDR1 as MNHNS and CDR2 as SASEGT. This CDR3 is built from 14 residues. The ends lost 8 bases at V and 1 base at J; junction bases unmatched: 2. The CDR3 is CASGRGSGANVLTF. The CDR3, as DNA: TGTGCCAGCGGCAGGGGGTCTGGGGCCAACGTCCTGACTTTC.

This clone was counted only a few times. CDR3 sequence: CASGPPRGGTGELFF. The CDR3 region has the DNA TGTGCTAGTGGTCCCCCCCGCGGGGGGACCGGGGAGCTGTTTTTT. The chain recombines TRBV12-5 with TRBJ2-2, with 8 nucleotides matching TRBD2. Germline CDR1 and CDR2: LGHNT and FRNRAP. This CDR3 contains 15 residues. Unmatched junction bases numbered 7, after V lost 5 bases and J lost 5 bases.

This clone came up a few times. The chain links TRBV5-5 to TRBJ1-5; TRBD1 matches 8 bases. J was trimmed by 8 bases and V by 2 bases; bases with no gene match: 6. Looked up from germline, CDR1 is SGHKS and CDR2 is YYEKEE (reference sequence). The length of the CDR3 is 14 residues. The CDR3 nucleotides read TGTGCCAGCAGCTTAGCAGGGGGCGAAGAGCCCCAGCATTTT. It yields the protein CASSLAGGEEPQHF.